The next 10 T cell receptor beta chains were all read from a single sample in a study of blood T cell repertoires in COVID-19. TCRdb's table, derived via immunoSEQ multiplex PCR, lists solely in-frame clones and lacks some. Found here are just over 80,000 clones, more than 60% of them singletons; the top ten hold roughly a fifth. Specimen: peripheral blood. These receptors all stem from a woman aged 80 or over with active or convalescent COVID-19.

The chain links TRBV29-1 to TRBJ2-7; D gene unclear. CDR1 is SQVTM, CDR2 ANQGSEA, per germline. The V end lost 4 bases, the J end lost 0 bases, and 13 bases lay between the germline ends. CDR3 length equals 14 residues. The CDR3 reads CSVVSPASSYEQYF. The CDR3 nucleotides are TGCAGCGTTGTATCCCCAGCGAGCTCCTACGAGCAGTACTTC.

The chain carries TRBV24-1 and TRBJ2-5, with TRBD1 matching over 7 bases. CDR3 length: 14 residues. The germline gives CDR1 KGHDR, CDR2 SFDVKD. The ends lost 4 bases at V and 4 bases at J; junction bases unmatched: 5. The CDR3 DNA follows: TGTGCCACCAGTGACTCGACAGGGAGAGAGACCCAGTACTTC. This gives the protein CATSDSTGRETQYF.

The genes are TRBV3-1 (or the pseudogene TRBV3-2) and TRBJ1-1, with TRBD1 as a possible D gene (5 bases). V was clipped by 5 bases and J by 3 bases, with 13 bases between them. The germline CDR1 and CDR2 sequences are LGHDT and YNNKEL (reference sequence). The CDR3 length is 14 residues. The CDR3 region has the DNA TGTGCCAGCAGCATGACTGGGGGGGACACTGAAGCTTTCTTT. It codes for CASSMTGGDTEAFF.

This clone was recorded a few times. V usage is TRBV6-1 and J usage is TRBJ1-1; D call uncertain. V lost 3 bases and J lost 7, with 12 bases in between. The CDR3 extends over 13 amino acids. Germline loops: CDR1 MNHNS, CDR2 SASEGT. The CDR3 DNA reads TGTGCCAGCAGTGAGGGAGCGGGCCTTGAAGCTTTCTTT. Protein: CASSEGAGLEAFF.

The rearrangement links TRBV5-4 to TRBJ1-6; 8 nucleotides align to TRBD1. Per germline, CDR1 SGHNT and CDR2 YYREEE (reference sequence). This CDR3 is built from 16 residues. V was pared by 3 bases and J by 8 bases, with 10 bases of the junction left unmatched. The CDR3 region is CASSSQGAQGYSPLHF. The CDR3 nucleotides are TGTGCCAGCAGCTCCCAGGGGGCGCAAGGTTATTCACCCCTCCACTTT.

In its sample, this clone was seen a few times. The J gene is TRBJ2-1, the V gene TRBV4-2; TRBD2 matches 14 bases. After removal of 4 bases from V and 4 bases from J, the junction contained 6 bases not matched to a gene. There are 17 residues in the CDR3. Germline CDR1 and CDR2: LGHNA and YNFKEQ. CDR3 sequence reads: CASSPRGLAGEYNEQFF. The CDR3 bases are TGTGCCAGCAGCCCCCGGGGACTAGCGGGGGAGTACAATGAGCAGTTCTTC.

This chain links TRBV19 with TRBJ1-1; no firm D call. The CDR3 spans 13 residues. V lost 2 bases to trimming and J lost 0 bases, with 4 bases between them. Per the germline V gene, CDR1 is LNHDA and CDR2 is SQIVND (reference sequence). CDR3 sequence (DNA): TGTGCCAGTAGTATATCCTTGAACACTGAAGCTTTCTTT. Translated, it gives CASSISLNTEAFF. Complete variable domain (other parts from reference TRBV19 and TRBJ1-1): DGGITQSPKYLFRKEGQNVTLSCEQNLNHDAMYWYRQDPGQGLRLIYYSQIVNDFQKGDIAEGYSVSREKKESFPLTVTSAQKNPTAFYLCASSISLNTEAFFGQGTRLTVV.

The chain's CDR3 is CASSVDPAGGQETQYF. In DNA form, the CDR3 reads TGTGCCAGCAGCGTAGATCCAGCGGGGGGGCAAGAGACCCAGTACTTC. The V call is TRBV9, the J call TRBJ2-5; 10 nucleotides line up with TRBD2. The CDR3 runs 16 residues. J was trimmed by 2 bases and V by 0 bases; bases with no gene match: 4. From germline, CDR1 is SGDLS and CDR2 YYNGEE.

J is TRBJ1-4 and V is TRBV18; TRBD1 aligns across 9 bases. Germline V gene lookup returns CDR1 KGHSH and CDR2 LQKENI. The CDR3 is 16 residues long. J gave up 5 bases and V 4 bases, and 8 bases lay outside the gene matches. The CDR3 protein is CASSRSPTGGNEKLFF. In DNA, the CDR3 is TGTGCCAGCTCACGATCCCCGACAGGGGGAAATGAAAAACTGTTTTTT.

For the CDR3, the DNA is TGTGCCAGCCATTGGGGAGGGAACCCTAATTCACCCCTCCACTTT. Its protein is CASHWGGNPNSPLHF. The chain recombines TRBV6-5 with TRBJ1-6, with D unclear. There are 15 residues in the CDR3. Germline-derived CDR1 and CDR2 are MNHEY and SVGAGI. The V end was cut by 8 bases, the J end by 6 bases, with 17 bases between.